These 20 T cell receptor beta chains were sequenced from one sample in a study of T cell responses to AZD1222 COVID-19 vaccine. Data came from immunoSEQ multiplex PCR; TCRdb stores just in-frame clones and leaves some out. Among 50,000 to 55,000 clones listed, about 81% were seen once. Sequences were derived from peripheral blood, sampled on day 0 of AZD1222 vaccination. The receptor set was obtained from an adult in good health.

The table lists this clone with a count of one. The V call is TRBV19, the J call TRBJ1-1; D is unclear. V lost 1 base and J 2 bases, leaving 11 bases between the germline ends. Germline V gene data show CDR1 as LNHDA and CDR2 as SQIVND (reference sequence). This CDR3 region has 15 residues. The CDR3 sequence: CASSIGGLSNTEAFF. The CDR3 bases are TGTGCCAGTAGTATAGGAGGCTTGAGCAACACTGAAGCTTTCTTT.

This clone was found once. The rearrangement joins TRBV18 to TRBJ2-5; weak D call: TRBD2 (5 bases). The germline V gene has CDR1 KGHSH and CDR2 LQKENI. The CDR3 has 13 residues. V lost 3 bases and J lost 5, with 10 bases in between. The CDR3 here is CASSPPGGETQYF. CDR3 nucleotides: TGTGCCAGCTCACCCCCCGGCGGGGAGACCCAGTACTTC.

CDR3 amino acids: CASSQDTNYGYTF. CDR3 bases: TGTGCCAGCAGTCAGGACACGAACTATGGCTACACCTTC. The chain couples TRBV6-6 to TRBJ1-2; the D gene is possibly TRBD1 (5 bases). V lost 5 bases and J 2 bases, leaving 9 bases between the germline ends. The CDR3 sequence is 13 residues long. Germline V lookup: CDR1 MNHNY, CDR2 SVGAGI (reference sequence).

V gene TRBV19 combines with J gene TRBJ2-1, with 7 bases matching TRBD2. Looked up from germline, CDR1 is LNHDA and CDR2 is SQIVND (reference sequence). J gave up 7 bases and V 7 bases, and 10 bases lay outside the gene matches. CDR3 length: 14 residues. CDR3 residues: CASNPGGFRNEQFF. For the CDR3, the DNA is TGTGCCAGTAATCCGGGAGGCTTTCGAAATGAGCAGTTCTTC. Full variable domain (remainder filled in from reference TRBV19 and TRBJ2-1): DGGITQSPKYLFRKEGQNVTLSCEQNLNHDAMYWYRQDPGQGLRLIYYSQIVNDFQKGDIAEGYSVSREKKESFPLTVTSAQKNPTAFYLCASNPGGFRNEQFFGPGTRLTVL.

The chain links TRBV7-2 to TRBJ2-1; 11 nucleotides line up with TRBD2. This CDR3 is built from 15 residues. CDR1 and CDR2 from the germline V gene are SGHTA and FQGNSA. Trimming at V came to 0 bases and at J to 8 bases, leaving 3 bases not matched to a gene. The CDR3 nucleotides are TGTGCCAGCAGCTTAGCCGGGACTAGCGGCTATGAGCAGTTCTTC. Its translation is CASSLAGTSGYEQFF.

This chain uses TRBV28 with TRBJ2-5; D is unclear. Germline loops: CDR1 MDHEN, CDR2 SYDVKM. There are 14 residues in the CDR3. V was pared by 6 bases and J by 4 bases, with 15 bases between. The CDR3 DNA reads as TGTGCCAGCAGCTCCTTCGGTAGACTAGAGACCCAGTACTTC. Protein sequence: CASSSFGRLETQYF.

With respect to this clone: The germline gene is not matched at one end of the junction; a read error may be the cause. This rearrangement joins TRBV10-1 to TRBJ1-1, with unresolved D. CDR3 length equals 13 residues. Germline V gene sequence: CDR1 WNHNN, CDR2 SYGVQD (reference sequence). CDR3 in amino acids: CPRFRSMNTEAFF. CDR3 nucleotides: TGCCCCAGGTTCCGCAGTATGAACACTGAAGCTTTCTTT.

This chain uses TRBV7-9 with TRBJ1-1, with no clear D. V lost 3 bases to trimming and J lost 1 base, with 12 bases between them. Germline loops: CDR1 SEHNR, CDR2 FQNEAQ (reference sequence). This CDR3 comprises 15 residues. As DNA, the CDR3 is TGTGCCAGCAGCTTCACCCCTGACGGGAACACTGAAGCTTTCTTT. Translated: CASSFTPDGNTEAFF.

DNA for the CDR3: TGTGCCAGCAGCTTAGTAGCGGGAGGGGGAAATGAGCAGTTCTTC. Its translation is CASSLVAGGGNEQFF. The chain has TRBV7-2 and TRBJ2-1; TRBD2 matches at 11 bases. With 1 base clipped from V and 7 bases from J, the junction kept 3 bases outside the gene matches. The CDR3 totals 15 residues. Germline CDR1 SGHTA, CDR2 FQGNSA.

The chain employs TRBV5-1 and TRBJ2-7; 11 bases match TRBD1. The ends lost 7 bases at V and 5 bases at J; junction bases unmatched: 8. Germline CDR1 is SGHRS and CDR2 is YFSETQ. This CDR3 contains 14 residues. The CDR3 DNA is TGCGCCAGCCGAGTGAGGACAGGGGGCCACGAGCAGTACTTC. Its translation: CASRVRTGGHEQYF.

The chain uses TRBV6-2 or TRBV6-3 and TRBJ2-3; TRBD2 matches at 8 bases. This CDR3 is 15 amino acids long. Per germline, CDR1 MNHEY and CDR2 SVGEGT. V dropped 5 bases and J dropped 1; count of bases not matched to a gene: 5. This CDR3 reads CASSRRGGRTDTQYF. The CDR3 DNA follows: TGTGCCAGCAGTCGCCGGGGGGGGCGCACAGATACGCAGTATTTT.

The rearrangement uses TRBV2 and TRBJ2-7, with D possibly matching TRBD1 (6 bases). V lost 6 bases and J lost 5, with 14 bases in between. The CDR3 runs to 13 residues. CDR1 and CDR2 (germline): SNHLY, FYNNEI. The CDR3 DNA reads TGTGCCAGCAGAAACGACAGGCTCCACGAGCAGTACTTC. Its translation is CASRNDRLHEQYF.

This chain uses TRBV6-1 with TRBJ2-7, with a tentative D call TRBD1 (6 bases). Deletions cut 2 bases from V and 2 bases from J, with 13 bases between. CDR3 length: 15 residues. Germline assignment: CDR1 MNHNS and CDR2 SASEGT. The CDR3: CASSEIPGHTYEQYF. CDR3 coding DNA: TGTGCCAGCAGTGAAATACCGGGACATACCTACGAGCAGTACTTC.

The genes are TRBV5-1 and TRBJ2-1; a possible D gene is TRBD2 (6 bases). Between the trimmed V and J ends, which lost 4 bases and 3 bases, there was a span of 17 bases. The CDR3 runs to 16 residues. The germline V gene has CDR1 SGHRS and CDR2 YFSETQ. This chain's CDR3 is CASSTDPSDLYNEQFF. The DNA for the CDR3 is TGCGCCAGCAGCACTGATCCTAGCGATCTCTACAATGAGCAGTTCTTC. The full variable domain, completed using reference TRBV5-1 and TRBJ2-1, is KAGVTQTPRYLIKTRGQQVTLSCSPISGHRSVSWYQQTPGQGLQFLFEYFSETQRNKGNFPGRFSGRQFSNSRSEMNVSTLELGDSALYLCASSTDPSDLYNEQFFGPGTRLTVL.

The chain is built from TRBV6-5 and TRBJ1-2, with 8 nucleotides matching TRBD1. There are 12 residues in the CDR3. From germline, CDR1 is MNHEY and CDR2 SVGAGI. With 6 bases clipped from V and 8 bases from J, the junction kept 5 bases outside the gene matches. CDR3 in amino acids: CASRQGAKGYTF. Written as DNA, the CDR3 is TGTGCCAGCAGGCAGGGGGCGAAGGGCTACACCTTC.

The chain combines TRBV28 with TRBJ1-5, with 9 positions matching TRBD1. V shed 6 bases, J shed 6 bases, and the junction held 6 bases outside the gene matches. The CDR3 contains 14 residues. From germline, CDR1 is MDHEN and CDR2 SYDVKM. The CDR3 loop reads CASRGDRGGQPQHF. The CDR3 nucleotides are TGTGCCAGCAGGGGAGACAGGGGGGGTCAGCCCCAGCATTTT.

The table lists this clone with a count of one. V is TRBV11-2 and J is TRBJ2-2; TRBD1 aligns across 8 bases. The CDR3 consists of 16 residues. Per germline, CDR1 SGHAT and CDR2 FQNNGV. J was trimmed by 0 bases and V by 5 bases; bases with no gene match: 5. The CDR3 DNA is TGTGCCAGCAGCCGCCCACAGGGGGCGAACACCGGGGAGCTGTTTTTT. Translation gives CASSRPQGANTGELFF.

The chain carries TRBV18 and TRBJ1-5; D uncertain. Germline V gene data show CDR1 as KGHSH and CDR2 as LQKENI. There are 14 residues in the CDR3. V was cut by 5 bases and J by 4 bases, with 12 bases left in between. CDR3 region: CASSSDGINQPQHF. The CDR3 DNA reads TGTGCCAGCTCATCGGACGGGATTAATCAGCCCCAGCATTTT.

This clone was observed a single time. J is TRBJ2-3 and V is TRBV27, with D perhaps TRBD2 (6 bases). CDR3 length: 16 amino acids. In germline, CDR1 is MNHEY, CDR2 SMNVEV (reference sequence). V was cut by 5 bases and J by 1 base, with 16 bases left in between. The CDR3 DNA sequence: TGTGCCAGCAGTCGCGGGACCTCCCTGGGCACAGATACGCAGTATTTT. It specifies CASSRGTSLGTDTQYF.

This sequence joins TRBV7-8 and TRBJ2-4, with D possibly TRBD2 on 5 matching bases. Germline-derived CDR1 and CDR2 are SGHVS and FQNEAQ. The V and J ends lost 4 bases and 5 bases respectively, with 12 bases between them. The CDR3 length is 14 residues. CDR3 nucleotide sequence: TGTGCCAGCAGCTCGCCCTACGGGGAAAACATTCAGTACTTC. Translating gives CASSSPYGENIQYF.